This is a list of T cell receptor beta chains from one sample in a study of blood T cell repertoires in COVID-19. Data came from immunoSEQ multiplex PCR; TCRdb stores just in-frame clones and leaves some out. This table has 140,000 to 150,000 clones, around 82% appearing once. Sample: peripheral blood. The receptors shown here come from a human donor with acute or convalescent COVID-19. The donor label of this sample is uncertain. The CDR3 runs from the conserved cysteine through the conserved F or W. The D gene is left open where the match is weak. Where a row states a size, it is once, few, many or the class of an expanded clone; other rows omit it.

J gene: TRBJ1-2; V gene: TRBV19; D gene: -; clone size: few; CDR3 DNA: TGTGCCAGTAGTATAGAGCGGGGACTGACTAATTATGGCTACACCTTC; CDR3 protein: CASSIERGLTNYGYTF
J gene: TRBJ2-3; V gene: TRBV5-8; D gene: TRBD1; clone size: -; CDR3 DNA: TGTGCCAGCAGCTCCCTCGGACAGGTCCGCACAGATACGCAGTATTTT; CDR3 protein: CASSSLGQVRTDTQYF
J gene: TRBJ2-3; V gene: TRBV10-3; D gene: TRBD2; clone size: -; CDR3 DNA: TGTGCCATCAGTGGGCTAGCGGGGGGCGTCACAGATACGCAGTATTTT; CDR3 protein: CAISGLAGGVTDTQYF
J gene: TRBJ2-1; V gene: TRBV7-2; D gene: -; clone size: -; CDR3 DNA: TGTGCCAGCAGCCCACGGGGGGAGCAGTTCTTC; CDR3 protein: CASSPRGEQFF
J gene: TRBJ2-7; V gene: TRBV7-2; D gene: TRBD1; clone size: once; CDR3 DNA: TGTGCCAGCAGCTCACAGGGGAATAAGGGCGAGCAGTACTTC; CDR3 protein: CASSSQGNKGEQYF
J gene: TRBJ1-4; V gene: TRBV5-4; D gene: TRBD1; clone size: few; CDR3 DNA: TGTGCCAGCAGCTTGTGGTTACAGGGGGCGAATGAAAAACTGTTTTTT; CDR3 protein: CASSLWLQGANEKLFF
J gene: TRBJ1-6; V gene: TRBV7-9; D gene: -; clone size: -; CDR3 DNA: TGTGCCAGCAGCTTAGTCCTTGCTAACTCACCCCTCCACTTT; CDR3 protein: CASSLVLANSPLHF
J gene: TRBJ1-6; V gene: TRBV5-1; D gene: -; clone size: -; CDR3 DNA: TGCGCCAGCTCCGGGACGGGGGATCGTCCCCTCCACTTT; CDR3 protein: CASSGTGDRPLHF
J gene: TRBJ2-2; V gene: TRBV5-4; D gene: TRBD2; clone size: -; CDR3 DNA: TGTGCCAGCAGCCCCAGCGCGGGGGCCGGGGAGCTGTTTTTT; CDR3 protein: CASSPSAGAGELFF
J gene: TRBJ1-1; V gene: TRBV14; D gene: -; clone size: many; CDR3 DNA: TGTGCCAGCAGCCGAACTGAGACAGCAAACACTGAAGCTTTCTTT; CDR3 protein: CASSRTETANTEAFF
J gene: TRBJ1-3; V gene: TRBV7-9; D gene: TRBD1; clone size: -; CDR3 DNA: TGTGCCAGCAGCTTAGAGACAGGGCTCCGAAACACCATATATTTT; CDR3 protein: CASSLETGLRNTIYF
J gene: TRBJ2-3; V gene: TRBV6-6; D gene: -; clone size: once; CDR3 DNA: TGTGCCAGCAGTTACCTGGGGCATAGCACAGATACGCAGTATTTT; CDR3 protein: CASSYLGHSTDTQYF
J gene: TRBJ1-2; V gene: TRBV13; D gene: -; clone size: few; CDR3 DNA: TGTGCCAGCAGCGCCCCGGAGGGAGTGCGCACCTTC; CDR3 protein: CASSAPEGVRTF
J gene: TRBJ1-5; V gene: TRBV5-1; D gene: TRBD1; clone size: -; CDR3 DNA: TGCGCCAGCAGCCAGGGGGACAATCAGCCCCAGCATTTT; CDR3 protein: CASSQGDNQPQHF
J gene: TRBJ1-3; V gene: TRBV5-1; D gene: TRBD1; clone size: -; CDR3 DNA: TGCGCCAGCAGCCCTACAGGGGGCCGGAGCTCTGGAAACACCATATATTTT; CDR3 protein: CASSPTGGRSSGNTIYF
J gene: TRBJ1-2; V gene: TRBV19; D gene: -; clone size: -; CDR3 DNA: TGTGCCAGTAGTATTGGCCAGGTGAACTATGGCTACACCTTC; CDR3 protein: CASSIGQVNYGYTF
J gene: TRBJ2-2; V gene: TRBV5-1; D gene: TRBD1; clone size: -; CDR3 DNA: TGCGCCAGCAGCTTGCGACAGGGGTCGAGGGCCGGGGAGCTGTTTTTT; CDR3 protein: CASSLRQGSRAGELFF
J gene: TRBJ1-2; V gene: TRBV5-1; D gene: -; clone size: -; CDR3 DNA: TGCGCCAGCAGCTTAGACAGGACTCATGGCTACACCTTC; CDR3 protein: CASSLDRTHGYTF
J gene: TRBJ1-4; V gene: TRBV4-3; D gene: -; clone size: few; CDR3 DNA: TGCGCCAGCAGCCAAGGCACTAGGGGGAATGAAAAACTGTTTTTT; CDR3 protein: CASSQGTRGNEKLFF
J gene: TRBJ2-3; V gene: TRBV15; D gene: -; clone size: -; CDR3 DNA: TGTGCCACCAGCAGAGATTTTACTCCAGATACGCAGTATTTT; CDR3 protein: CATSRDFTPDTQYF
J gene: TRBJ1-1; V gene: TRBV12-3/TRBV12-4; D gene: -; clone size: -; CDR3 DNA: TGTGCCAGCAGTAGCAGGGTGGTAGCTTTCTTT; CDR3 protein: CASSSRVVAFF
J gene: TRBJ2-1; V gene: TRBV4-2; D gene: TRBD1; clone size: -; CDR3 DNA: TGTGCCAGCAGCCAAGAGGTGATTGGGACAGGGATCGACAATGAGCAGTTCTTC; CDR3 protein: CASSQEVIGTGIDNEQFF